Listed below are T cell receptor beta chains from one sample, sequenced in a study of cytomegalovirus exposure and HLA in healthy donors. Assay: immunoSEQ multiplex PCR; the TCRdb copy retains only in-frame clones and omits some. Altogether 200,000 or so clones are present, around four fifths being singletons, with the ten largest covering less than 7%. The sample was PBMCs. The receptors come from a woman younger than 30 in good health and CMV-seronegative. Each CDR3 is given with its conserved first and last residue. D genes are given only for firm matches. Not all rows give a size; the values are once, few, many and, for expanded clones, a class.

D gene	V gene	J gene	clone size	CDR3 protein	CDR3 DNA
.	TRBV28	TRBJ2-6	.	CASSPSPGDGANVLTF	TGTGCCAGCAGTCCATCCCCAGGGGATGGGGCCAACGTCCTGACTTTC
.	TRBV5-1	TRBJ2-7	.	CASSLAGVEAVYF	TGCGCCAGCAGCTTGGCCGGGGTCGAGGCGGTGTACTTC
.	TRBV7-6	TRBJ1-1	.	CASSLRGGTEAFF	TGTGCCAGCAGCTTAAGGGGCGGCACTGAAGCTTTCTTT
.	TRBV29-1	TRBJ2-3	once	CSVEGDTDTQYF	TGCAGCGTTGAGGGGGACACAGATACGCAGTATTTT
.	TRBV6-1	TRBJ1-5	few	CASTRTVYSNQPQHF	TGTGCCAGCACCCGGACAGTTTATAGCAATCAGCCCCAGCATTTT
TRBD1	TRBV6-1	TRBJ1-2	.	CASSERQGLNGYTF	TGTGCCAGCAGTGAAAGACAGGGATTGAATGGCTACACCTTC
.	TRBV12-2	TRBJ1-5	once	CASRLARVSQPQHF	TGTGCAAGTCGCTTAGCGCGAGTGAGTCAGCCCCAGCATTTT
.	TRBV27	TRBJ2-7	.	CASSLSSGISGYEQYF	TGTGCCAGCAGTTTATCGTCAGGGATATCCGGATACGAGCAGTACTTC
.	TRBV7-3	TRBJ2-2	.	CASSLDSTGELFF	TGTGCCAGCAGCCTGGACTCCACCGGGGAGCTGTTTTTT
TRBD2	TRBV6-5	TRBJ2-3	.	CASSYGTSGGTDTQYF	TGTGCCAGCAGTTACGGGACTAGCGGGGGCACAGATACGCAGTATTTT
.	TRBV5-1	TRBJ2-5	.	CASTLPPEETQYF	TGCGCCAGCACGCTGCCGCCAGAAGAGACCCAGTACTTC
.	TRBV6-1	TRBJ2-1	.	CASSDEIYNEQFF	TGTGCCAGCAGTGATGAGATCTACAATGAGCAGTTCTTC
.	TRBV5-1	TRBJ1-6	few	CASKQGGSPLHF	TGCGCCAGCAAACAGGGCGGCTCACCCCTCCACTTT
.	TRBV27	TRBJ2-3	.	CASRTLGSRYSTDTQYF	TGTGCCAGCAGGACCCTGGGGAGCCGGTATAGCACAGATACGCAGTATTTT